This entry features one TCR beta chain sequence. Its antigen is currently unknown. This CDR3 has 18 amino acids. Germline V CDR1 and CDR2: LGHNA, YSLEER. The V gene lost 0 bases and the J gene lost 6 bases, with 20 bases spanning the gap. The patients all showed relapse after autologous stem cell transplantation, while their brentuximab vedotin exposure varied. This entry comes from a study of PD-1 blockade in classical Hodgkin lymphoma. The study's findings and limits: By C4D1 there was a significant rise in CD4+ TCR diversity but not in CD8+ TCR diversity. Diminished baseline TCR diversity has been reported in newly diagnosed patients relative to healthy donors. Patients who responded completely had about the same baseline diversity as newly diagnosed patients.

Sequencing used immunoSEQ multiplex PCR; TCRdb keeps in-frame clones, though not all of them. The sample has about 26,000 clones, roughly four fifths seen once. The sample consisted of peripheral blood mononuclear cells (PBMCs), taken before the second cycle of nivolumab. The chain employs TRBV4-3 and TRBJ2-2; weak D call: TRBD1 (5 bases). This receptor was obtained from a human donor with classical Hodgkin lymphoma. In nucleotides, the CDR3 is TGCGCCAGCAGCCAAGATATTCGACAGAATTATTTCGCCGGGGAGCTGTTTTTT. Translating it yields CASSQDIRQNYFAGELFF.